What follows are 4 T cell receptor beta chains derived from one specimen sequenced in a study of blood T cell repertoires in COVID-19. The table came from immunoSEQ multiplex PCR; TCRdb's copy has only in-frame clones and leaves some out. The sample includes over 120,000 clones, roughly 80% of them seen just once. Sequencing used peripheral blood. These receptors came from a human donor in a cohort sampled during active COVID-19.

The CDR3 DNA reads TGCGCCAGCAGTGGAACAGGGCGGACTGAAGCTTTCTTT. Protein product: CASSGTGRTEAFF. The V gene is TRBV10-1, the J gene TRBJ1-1; a possible D gene is TRBD1 (6 bases). CDR1 WNHNN and CDR2 SYGVQD come from the germline V gene (reference sequence). CDR3 length: 13 amino acids. Trimming stripped 4 bases from V and 5 bases from J, with 11 bases between.

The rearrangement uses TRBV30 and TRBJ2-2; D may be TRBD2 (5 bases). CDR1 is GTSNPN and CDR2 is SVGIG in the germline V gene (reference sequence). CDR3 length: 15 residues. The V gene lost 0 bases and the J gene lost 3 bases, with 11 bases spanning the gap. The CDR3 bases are TGTGCCTGGAGTGTATTCCGGGGATACACCGGGGAGCTGTTTTTT. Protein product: CAWSVFRGYTGELFF.

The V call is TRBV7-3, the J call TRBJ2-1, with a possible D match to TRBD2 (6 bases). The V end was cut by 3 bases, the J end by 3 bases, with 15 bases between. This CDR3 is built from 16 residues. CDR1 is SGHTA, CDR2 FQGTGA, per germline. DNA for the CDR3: TGTGCCAGCAGCTTCGGGGGAGAGGATCTCTACAATGAGCAGTTCTTC. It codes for CASSFGGEDLYNEQFF.

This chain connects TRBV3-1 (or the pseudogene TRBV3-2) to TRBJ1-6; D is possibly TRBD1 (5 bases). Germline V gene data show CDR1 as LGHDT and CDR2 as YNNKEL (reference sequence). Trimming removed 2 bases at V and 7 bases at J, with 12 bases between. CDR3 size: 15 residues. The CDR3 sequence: CASSQLGQGNSPLHF. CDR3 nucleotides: TGTGCCAGCAGCCAACTCGGGCAGGGAAATTCACCCCTCCACTTT.